Each of the 23 T cell receptor beta chains below was sequenced from the same sample in a study of shared clonotypes between healthy human individuals. Here immunoSEQ multiplex PCR was the method, and the copy in TCRdb shows in-frame clones only, minus some. The sample has 1.6 million or so clones, approximately 98.5% seen once. Sequenced: naive CD4+ T cells sorted from blood. The subset denotes: CD45RA+ positively selected. The source is a man aged 25 to 40 in good health.

This clone showed up just once. This chain uses TRBV19 with TRBJ1-5, with TRBD1 as a possible D gene (6 bases). The germline V gene has CDR1 LNHDA and CDR2 SQIVND (reference sequence). The CDR3 covers 15 residues. Trimming took 4 bases from V and 0 from J, leaving 10 bases between them. CDR3 sequence: CASSTTGHSNQPQHF. In nucleotides, the CDR3 is TGTGCCAGTAGTACGACAGGCCATAGCAATCAGCCCCAGCATTTT.

The rearrangement links TRBV5-4 to TRBJ2-3; 11 nucleotides agree with TRBD2. Germline lookup yields CDR1 SGHNT and CDR2 YYREEE (reference sequence). Trimming cost V 4 bases and J 4 bases; bases outside gene matches: 8. The CDR3 extends over 16 amino acids. The CDR3 loop is CASSQGLAAVPDTQYF. The CDR3 bases are TGTGCCAGCAGCCAGGGACTAGCGGCAGTACCAGATACGCAGTATTTT. The variable domain in full, with the rest retrieved from reference TRBV5-4 and TRBJ2-3, is ETGVTQSPTHLIKTRGQQVTLRCSSQSGHNTVSWYQQALGQGPQFIFQYYREEENGRGNFPPRFSGLQFPNYSSELNVNALELDDSALYLCASSQGLAAVPDTQYFGPGTRLTVL.

The genes are TRBV5-1 and TRBJ2-7; D remains ambiguous. Between the trimmed V and J ends, which lost 0 bases and 0 bases, there was a span of 10 bases. Germline CDR1 is SGHRS and CDR2 is YFSETQ. The CDR3 contains 15 residues. The CDR3 nucleotides read TGCGCCAGCAGCTTGGGTTCAGTTCTCTCCTACGAGCAGTACTTC. This gives the protein CASSLGSVLSYEQYF.

V and J are TRBV28 and TRBJ2-5; the D gene is possibly TRBD2 (6 bases). Trimming took off 7 bases at V and 5 bases at J, with 11 bases between the two ends. Per germline, CDR1 MDHEN and CDR2 SYDVKM. The CDR3 spans 12 residues. The CDR3 is CASKEGLETQYF. The CDR3 DNA sequence: TGTGCCAGCAAGGAGGGGCTCGAGACCCAGTACTTC.

The rearrangement uses TRBV15 and TRBJ2-7; perhaps TRBD2 as D (6 bases). Looked up from germline, CDR1 is LNHNV and CDR2 is YYDKDF (reference sequence). This CDR3 contains 17 residues. V lost 1 base, J lost 2 bases, and 18 bases lay in between. The CDR3 nucleotides are TGTGCCACCAGCAGAGTTGTTGGATCGGGCGGGACCTACGAGCAGTACTTC. It specifies CATSRVVGSGGTYEQYF. Full variable domain (missing parts from reference TRBV15 and TRBJ2-7): DAMVIQNPRYQVTQFGKPVTLSCSQTLNHNVMYWYQQKSSQAPKLLFHYYDKDFNNEADTPDNFQSRRPNTSFCFLDIRSPGLGDTAMYLCATSRVVGSGGTYEQYFGPGTRLTVT.

The J gene is TRBJ2-5, the V gene TRBV10-3, with 12 bases matching TRBD2. The junction had 5 bases not matched to a gene; V was cut back by 4 bases and J by 5 bases. Germline CDR1 reads ENHRY; CDR2 reads SYGVKD. The CDR3 extends over 15 amino acids. The CDR3 DNA reads as TGTGCCATCAGTGGGACTAGCGGGATGCGGGAGACCCAGTACTTC. It specifies CAISGTSGMRETQYF.

V gene TRBV7-2 combines with J gene TRBJ2-3; 15 bases align to TRBD2. The CDR3 runs 18 residues. The J segment lost 5 bases and the V segment lost 6 bases, leaving 12 bases of the junction unmatched. Germline V gene data show CDR1 as SGHTA and CDR2 as FQGNSA. The chain's CDR3 is CASRMRMGLAGGLDTQYF. The CDR3 coding sequence is TGTGCCAGCAGAATGAGGATGGGACTAGCGGGAGGACTAGATACGCAGTATTTT.

The chain uses TRBV6-4 and TRBJ2-3; 9 nucleotides line up with TRBD1. Germline V CDR1 and CDR2: MRHNA, SNTAGT. The J segment lost 5 bases and the V segment lost 2 bases, leaving 14 bases of the junction unmatched. CDR3 size: 18 residues. In DNA, the CDR3 is TGTGCCAGCAGTGACCCCGCCTGGGACAGGGATTCTCTAGATACGCAGTATTTT. It encodes CASSDPAWDRDSLDTQYF.

The rearrangement joins TRBV7-6 to TRBJ2-7; D is undetermined. Trimming cost V 3 bases and J 2 bases, with 17 bases left between them. Germline CDR1 reads SGHVS; CDR2 reads FNYEAQ. This CDR3 is built from 16 residues. CDR3 region: CASSLQPGRSAYEQYF. DNA of the CDR3: TGTGCCAGCAGCTTGCAGCCCGGGCGGAGTGCCTACGAGCAGTACTTC.

CDR3 bases: TGTGCCAGCAGCGTAACTAGCGTAAGCTCCTACAATGAGCAGTTCTTC. This gives the protein CASSVTSVSSYNEQFF. The chain has TRBV9 and TRBJ2-1; 7 bases are a match to TRBD2. The CDR3 contains 16 residues. CDR1 and CDR2 (germline): SGDLS, YYNGEE. V lost 1 base and J lost 0; bases outside the gene matches: 4.

J is TRBJ2-5 and V is TRBV6-4; D assignment may be TRBD1 or TRBD2 (5 bases each). This CDR3 is built from 13 residues. Trimming pared 6 bases from V and 2 bases from J, leaving 10 bases between. Looked up from germline, CDR1 is MRHNA and CDR2 is SNTAGT. The CDR3, as DNA: TGTGCCAGCAGCCGGGACGGACAAGAGACCCAGTACTTC. It specifies CASSRDGQETQYF.

The chain employs TRBV7-9 and TRBJ2-7, with D perhaps TRBD1 (6 bases). Per germline, CDR1 SEHNR and CDR2 FQNEAQ (reference sequence). The CDR3 consists of 14 residues. Trimming took off 5 bases at V and 2 bases at J, with 13 bases between the two ends. The CDR3 loop reads CASSPGAVTYEQYF. The DNA of the CDR3 is TGTGCCAGCAGCCCAGGGGCGGTCACCTACGAGCAGTACTTC.

CDR3 amino acids: CASSYRAASNTEAFF. The CDR3 coding sequence is TGTGCCAGCAGTTACCGAGCAGCGTCAAACACTGAAGCTTTCTTT. The chain links TRBV6-5 to TRBJ1-1; D not resolved. V lost 2 bases to trimming and J lost 2 bases, with 12 bases between them. Germline CDR1 is MNHEY and CDR2 is SVGAGI. The CDR3 has 15 amino acids.

The genes are TRBV28 and TRBJ2-3, with 10 positions matching TRBD2. The CDR3 spans 16 residues. CDR1 and CDR2 from the germline V gene are MDHEN and SYDVKM. V was pared by 7 bases and J by 0 bases, with 7 bases of the junction left unmatched. The CDR3 loop reads CASTLAGLTSTDTQYF. CDR3 DNA: TGTGCCAGCACACTAGCGGGATTGACTAGCACAGATACGCAGTATTTT.

This chain links TRBV10-3 with TRBJ1-1, with D tentatively TRBD1 (6 bases). Germline V lookup: CDR1 ENHRY, CDR2 SYGVKD. V lost 7 bases and J 0 bases, leaving 15 bases between the germline ends. The CDR3 has 15 residues. CDR3 sequence reads: CAIMGDKKMNTEAFF. The DNA of the CDR3 is TGTGCCATCATGGGGGACAAAAAAATGAACACTGAAGCTTTCTTT.

This rearrangement joins TRBV14 to TRBJ2-4, with a weak D call TRBD2 (6 bases). Germline-derived CDR1 and CDR2 are SGHDN and FVKESK. The CDR3 runs 16 residues. Trimming took off 4 bases at V and 0 bases at J, with 13 bases between the two ends. The CDR3 DNA reads as TGTGCCAGCAGCCCCGGACTAAGGCTAGCCAAAAACATTCAGTACTTC. Residues: CASSPGLRLAKNIQYF.

The rearrangement joins TRBV11-2 to TRBJ2-7; 12 bases line up with TRBD2. Per germline, CDR1 SGHAT and CDR2 FQNNGV. The CDR3 contains 14 residues. The V and J ends lost 5 bases and 6 bases, in that order; junction bases with no gene match: 5. CDR3 residues: CASSRQTSGSEQYF. Here the CDR3 DNA reads TGTGCCAGCAGCCGCCAGACTAGCGGGAGCGAGCAGTACTTC.

The chain links TRBV27 to TRBJ2-2; D ambiguous. The length of the CDR3 is 15 residues. Germline loops: CDR1 MNHEY, CDR2 SMNVEV (reference sequence). V lost 8 bases and J 2 bases, leaving 15 bases between the germline ends. The CDR3 DNA is TGTGCCAGCGCCATGGGCGGAAGTAACACCGGGGAGCTGTTTTTT. Protein sequence: CASAMGGSNTGELFF.

V usage is TRBV5-4 and J usage is TRBJ1-2, with D perhaps TRBD1 (5 bases). Deletions cut 2 bases from V and 0 bases from J, with 8 bases between. CDR1 and CDR2 (germline): SGHNT, YYREEE (reference sequence). CDR3 length: 14 amino acids. The CDR3 is CASSFRGANYGYTF. CDR3 in DNA: TGTGCCAGCAGCTTTAGGGGAGCTAACTATGGCTACACCTTC.

The CDR3 region has the DNA TGTGCCTGGAGGCAGGGAACCGGGGAGCTGTTTTTT. Protein sequence: CAWRQGTGELFF. This sequence joins TRBV30 and TRBJ2-2; possible D gene TRBD1, 5 bases. CDR1 is GTSNPN, CDR2 SVGIG, per germline (reference sequence). CDR3 length equals 12 residues. Trimming cost V 3 bases and J 5 bases, with 7 bases left between them. The variable domain in full, completed from reference TRBV30 and TRBJ2-2, reads SQTIHQWPATLVQPVGSPLSLECTVEGTSNPNLYWYRQAAGRGLQLLFYSVGIGQISSEVPQNLSASRPQDRQFILSSKKLLLSDSGFYLCAWRQGTGELFFGEGSRLTVL.

V is TRBV29-1 and J is TRBJ1-2; D gene unclear. V lost 3 bases, J lost 8 bases, and 13 bases lay in between. Germline values: CDR1 SQVTM, CDR2 ANQGSEA. This CDR3 has 12 amino acids. The CDR3 spells CSVDPGSLGYTF. CDR3 in DNA: TGCAGCGTTGATCCAGGATCCTTAGGCTACACCTTC. Variable domain in full (rest from reference TRBV29-1 and TRBJ1-2): SAVISQKPSRDICQRGTSLTIQCQVDSQVTMMFWYRQQPGQSLTLIATANQGSEATYESGFVIDKFPISRPNLTFSTLTVSNMSPEDSSIYLCSVDPGSLGYTFGSGTRLTVV.

The V and J genes are TRBV6-6 and TRBJ2-7; tentatively, D is TRBD1 (5 bases). CDR1 and CDR2 from the germline V gene are MNHNY and SVGAGI (reference sequence). V was trimmed by 5 bases and J by 4 bases, leaving 12 bases between them. CDR3 length: 13 residues. The CDR3 DNA reads as TGTGCCAGCAGTGGGGTACAGGTTTACGAGCAGTACTTC. This encodes CASSGVQVYEQYF.

This rearrangement joins TRBV28 to TRBJ1-1; D remains unclear. Germline V CDR1 and CDR2: MDHEN, SYDVKM. V was trimmed by 7 bases and J by 6 bases, leaving 12 bases between them. The CDR3 is made up of 12 amino acids. For the CDR3, the DNA is TGTGCCAGCAACGGTCTAACAGCTGAAGCTTTCTTT. It translates to CASNGLTAEAFF.